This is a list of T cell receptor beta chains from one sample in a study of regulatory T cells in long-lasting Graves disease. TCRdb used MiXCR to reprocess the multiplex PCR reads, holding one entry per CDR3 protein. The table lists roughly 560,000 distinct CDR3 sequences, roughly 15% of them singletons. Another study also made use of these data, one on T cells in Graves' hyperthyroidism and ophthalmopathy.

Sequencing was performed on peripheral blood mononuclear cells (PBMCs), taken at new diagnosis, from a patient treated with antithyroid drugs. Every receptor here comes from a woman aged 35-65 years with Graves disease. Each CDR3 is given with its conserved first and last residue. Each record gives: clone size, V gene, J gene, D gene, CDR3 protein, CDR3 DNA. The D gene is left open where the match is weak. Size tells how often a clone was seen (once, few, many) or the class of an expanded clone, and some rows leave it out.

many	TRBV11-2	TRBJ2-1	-	CASSETYEQFF	TGTGCCAGCAGCGAGACCTATGAGCAGTTCTTC
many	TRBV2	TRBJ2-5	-	CASSGTLGKETQYF	TGTGCCAGCAGTGGGACGTTAGGAAAAGAGACCCAGTACTTC
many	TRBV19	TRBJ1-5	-	CASSRVGDSNQPQHF	TGTGCCAGTAGCAGGGTAGGGGACAGCAATCAGCCCCAGCATTTT
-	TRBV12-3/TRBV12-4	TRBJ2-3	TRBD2	CASSLALLGSGGLTDTQYF	TGTGCCAGCAGTTTAGCCCTATTGGGAAGCGGGGGACTCACAGATACGCAGTATTTT
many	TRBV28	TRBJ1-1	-	CASSPIQDWNTEAFF	TGTGCCAGCAGCCCAATACAAGATTGGAACACTGAAGCTTTCTTT
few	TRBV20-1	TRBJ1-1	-	CSARDNRMNTEAFF	TGCAGTGCTAGAGATAACAGGATGAACACTGAAGCTTTCTTT
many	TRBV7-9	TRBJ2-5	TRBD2	CASSQQAGGGETQYF	TGTGCCAGCAGCCAACAGGCGGGGGGCGGGGAGACCCAGTACTTC
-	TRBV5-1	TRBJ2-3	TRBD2	CASSLVGTSGTDTQYF	TGCGCCAGCAGCTTGGTTGGGACTAGCGGCACAGATACGCAGTATTTT
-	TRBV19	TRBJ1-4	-	CASSMLQGAEKLFF	TGTGCCAGTAGTATGTTACAGGGCGCTGAAAAACTGTTTTTT
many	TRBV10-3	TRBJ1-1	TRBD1	CAIRGQAMNTEAFF	TGTGCCATCAGGGGACAGGCAATGAACACTGAAGCTTTCTTT
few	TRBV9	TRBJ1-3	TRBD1	CASSAETGTGNTIYF	TGTGCCAGCAGCGCCGAGACAGGGACTGGAAACACCATATATTTT
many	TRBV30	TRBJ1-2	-	CAWRGQGLSYGYTF	TGTGCCTGGAGGGGACAAGGACTGAGCTATGGCTACACCTTC
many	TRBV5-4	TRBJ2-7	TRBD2	CASSRYLAGDYEQYF	TGTGCCAGCAGCCGTTACCTAGCGGGGGACTACGAGCAGTACTTC
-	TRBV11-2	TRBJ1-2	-	CASSLDAAVLSHGYTF	TGTGCCAGCAGCTTAGACGCGGCGGTCCTAAGTCATGGCTACACCTTC
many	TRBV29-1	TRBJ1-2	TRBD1	CSVEATGGNYGYTF	TGCAGCGTTGAAGCAACAGGGGGCAACTATGGCTACACCTTC
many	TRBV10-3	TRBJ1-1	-	CAISDDSLKAFF	TGTGCCATCAGTGACGACTCACTCAAAGCTTTCTTT
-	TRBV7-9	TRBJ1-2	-	CASSPRTGAYGYTF	TGTGCCAGCAGCCCTAGGACGGGGGCCTATGGCTACACCTTC
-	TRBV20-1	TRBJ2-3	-	CSARSLTGRSSTDTQYF	TGCAGTGCTAGGAGTTTGACGGGGCGATCTAGCACAGATACGCAGTATTTT
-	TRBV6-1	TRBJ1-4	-	CASRADRTNEKLFF	TGTGCCAGCAGAGCAGACCGTACTAATGAAAAACTGTTTTTT
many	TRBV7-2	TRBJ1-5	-	CASSSWGNQPQHF	TGTGCCAGCAGTTCTTGGGGCAATCAGCCCCAGCATTTT
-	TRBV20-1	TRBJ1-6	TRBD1	CSARGQGGNSPLHF	TGCAGTGCTAGGGGTCAGGGGGGAAATTCACCCCTCCACTTT
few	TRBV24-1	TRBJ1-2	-	CATSDEVQGYGYTF	TGTGCCACCAGTGATGAAGTCCAGGGATATGGCTACACCTTC
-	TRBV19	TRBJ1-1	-	CASSSGPGRENTEAFF	TGTGCCAGTAGTTCCGGGCCAGGGCGGGAGAACACTGAAGCTTTCTTT
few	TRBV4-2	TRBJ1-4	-	CASSQDLKTALNEKLFF	TGTGCCAGCAGCCAAGATCTTAAGACAGCCCTTAATGAAAAACTGTTTTTT
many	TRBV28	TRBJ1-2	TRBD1	CASSPPPGQGRGGYTF	TGTGCCAGCAGCCCACCCCCGGGACAGGGCCGGGGTGGCTACACCTTC
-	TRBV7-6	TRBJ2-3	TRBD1	CASSSGQGNTDTQYF	TGTGCCAGCAGCTCGGGACAGGGGAACACAGATACGCAGTATTTT
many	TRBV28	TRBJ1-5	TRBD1	CASRRGQRYSNQPQHF	TGTGCCAGCCGACGGGGACAGCGATATAGCAATCAGCCCCAGCATTTT
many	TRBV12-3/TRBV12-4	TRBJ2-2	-	CASRQEYTGELFF	TGTGCCAGCAGACAGGAGTACACCGGGGAGCTGTTTTTT
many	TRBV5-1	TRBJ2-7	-	CASTLQGTGYEQYF	TGCGCCAGCACCCTCCAGGGAACAGGCTACGAGCAGTACTTC
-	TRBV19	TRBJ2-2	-	CASSNRGESNTGELFF	TGTGCCAGTAGTAACCGAGGAGAATCGAACACCGGGGAGCTGTTTTTT
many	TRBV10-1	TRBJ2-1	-	CASSELLGSGPYNEQFF	TGCGCCAGCAGTGAGTTGCTCGGGAGCGGACCGTACAATGAGCAGTTCTTC
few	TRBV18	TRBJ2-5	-	CASSPWRGQDSLETQYF	TGTGCCAGCTCACCTTGGAGGGGGCAGGACTCCTTGGAGACCCAGTACTTC
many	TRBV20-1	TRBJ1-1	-	CSASPTANTEAFF	TGCAGTGCTTCACCGACCGCGAACACTGAAGCTTTCTTT
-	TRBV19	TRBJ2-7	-	CASSSAGYEQYF	TGTGCCAGTAGCTCTGCAGGATACGAGCAGTACTTC
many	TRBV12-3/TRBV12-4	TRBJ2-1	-	CASSLADREGNEQFF	TGTGCCAGCAGTTTAGCGGACAGGGAGGGCAATGAGCAGTTCTTC
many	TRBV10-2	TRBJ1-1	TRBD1	CASSMTGTANTEAFF	TGCGCCAGCAGCATGACCGGGACAGCGAACACTGAAGCTTTCTTT
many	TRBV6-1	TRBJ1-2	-	CASRPGLNYGYTF	TGTGCCAGCCGGCCAGGGCTTAACTATGGCTACACCTTC